These 21 T cell receptor beta chains were sequenced from one sample in a study of T cell responses to AZD1222 COVID-19 vaccine. Produced via immunoSEQ multiplex PCR; TCRdb's table is partial and in-frame only. The sample shows about 150,000 clones, roughly 89% of them seen only once. The material was peripheral blood, obtained on day 0 of AZD1222 vaccination. These receptors all come from an adult in good health.

This clone has only one observation. The chain combines TRBV5-1 with TRBJ1-2; 8 bases agree with TRBD1. The germline V gene has CDR1 SGHRS and CDR2 YFSETQ. After removal of 4 bases from V and 8 bases from J, the junction contained 13 bases not matched to a gene. CDR3 size: 15 residues. In DNA, the CDR3 is TGCGCCAGCAGCACCCGGACAGGGACGATAGGAGGCTACACCTTC. Amino acids: CASSTRTGTIGGYTF.

V is TRBV7-9 and J is TRBJ1-2; D is uncertain. Germline assignment: CDR1 SEHNR and CDR2 FQNEAQ (reference sequence). V lost 1 base, J lost 8 bases, and 20 bases lay in between. The CDR3 length is 16 residues. This CDR3 reads CASSLGVPRWFLGYTF. CDR3 in DNA: TGTGCCAGCAGCTTAGGAGTGCCCCGCTGGTTTTTGGGCTACACCTTC. The full variable domain, rest sourced from reference TRBV7-9 and TRBJ1-2, is DTGVSQNPRHKITKRGQNVTFRCDPISEHNRLYWYRQTLGQGPEFLTYFQNEAQLEKSRLLSDRFSAERPKGSFSTLEIQRTEQGDSAMYLCASSLGVPRWFLGYTFGSGTRLTVV.

The chain links TRBV21-1 to TRBJ1-2. TRBV21-1 is described as a pseudogene. The CDR3 has 13 residues. DNA for the CDR3: TGTGCCAGCAGCATTAGACGGGTCTATGGCTACACCTTC. It yields the protein CASSIRRVYGYTF.

The chain links TRBV28 to TRBJ1-5; D remains ambiguous. Between the trimmed V and J ends, which lost 4 bases and 0 bases, there was a span of 22 bases. CDR3 size: 19 residues. Looked up from germline, CDR1 is MDHEN and CDR2 is SYDVKM. DNA of the CDR3: TGTGCCAGCAGTTCGCGGCCGGGCTACGTAGAACATAGCAATCAGCCCCAGCATTTT. This gives the protein CASSSRPGYVEHSNQPQHF.

The rearrangement joins TRBV7-9 to TRBJ2-7; the D is unclear. Trimming shortened V by 2 bases and J by 3 bases, and 11 bases separated the two germline ends. Germline V lookup: CDR1 SEHNR, CDR2 FQNEAQ (reference sequence). This CDR3 is built from 14 residues. The DNA for the CDR3 is TGTGCCAGCAGCTTACGGCTTTCCGACTACGAGCAGTACTTC. Its protein product is CASSLRLSDYEQYF. Using reference TRBV7-9 and TRBJ2-7 for the parts outside the CDR3, the full variable domain is DTGVSQNPRHKITKRGQNVTFRCDPISEHNRLYWYRQTLGQGPEFLTYFQNEAQLEKSRLLSDRFSAERPKGSFSTLEIQRTEQGDSAMYLCASSLRLSDYEQYFGPGTRLTVT.

This clone was seen a single time. This chain's CDR3 is CASSLAEGTASTDTQYF. The CDR3, as DNA: TGCGCCAGCAGCTTGGCCGAGGGGACGGCTAGCACAGATACGCAGTATTTT. This chain uses TRBV5-1 with TRBJ2-3; D might be TRBD1 or TRBD2, each matching 5 bases. The germline CDR1 and CDR2 sequences are SGHRS and YFSETQ. The CDR3 has 17 residues. The V and J ends lost 0 bases and 0 bases respectively, with 14 bases between them.

The V and J genes are TRBV7-2 and TRBJ1-6; D may be TRBD1 (6 bases). This CDR3 region has 14 residues. Trimming took 3 bases from V and 5 from J, leaving 8 bases between them. The germline gives CDR1 SGHTA, CDR2 FQGNSA. The CDR3 reads CASSFGTNNSPLHF. DNA for the CDR3: TGTGCCAGCAGCTTCGGGACAAATAATTCACCCCTCCACTTT.

This chain links TRBV28 with TRBJ2-1; TRBD2 aligns across 14 bases. The CDR3 is 17 residues long. Germline trimming cut 5 bases from V and 9 bases from J; bases unmatched to any gene: 12. Germline CDR1 MDHEN, CDR2 SYDVKM. This CDR3 is CASSRKTSGRAMGEQFF. In DNA, the CDR3 is TGTGCCAGCAGTAGAAAGACTAGCGGGAGGGCCATGGGTGAGCAGTTCTTC.

The chain couples TRBV7-9 to TRBJ2-2, with a weak D call TRBD2 (5 bases). The length of the CDR3 is 19 residues. V was trimmed by 3 bases and J by 2 bases, leaving 22 bases between them. Per germline, CDR1 SEHNR and CDR2 FQNEAQ (reference sequence). CDR3 sequence: CASSLTANRETINTGELFF. The CDR3 DNA is TGTGCCAGCAGCTTGACGGCCAACCGAGAGACTATTAACACCGGGGAGCTGTTTTTT.

V and J are TRBV4-1 and TRBJ2-7, with D perhaps matching TRBD1 (5 bases). Germline V gives CDR1 MGHRA, CDR2 YSYEKL. Trimming took off 4 bases at V and 2 bases at J, with 21 bases between the two ends. The CDR3 length is 17 residues. The CDR3 here is CASSPQLWLGETYEQYF. The CDR3 DNA is TGCGCCAGCAGCCCCCAGCTGTGGTTAGGGGAAACCTACGAGCAGTACTTC.

This rearrangement joins TRBV9 to TRBJ2-1, with D maybe TRBD2 (6 bases). The germline V gene has CDR1 SGDLS and CDR2 YYNGEE. V lost 3 bases and J lost 3, with 13 bases in between. The CDR3 length is 15 residues. CDR3 sequence: CASSAPGTFYNEQFF. The CDR3 nucleotides read TGTGCCAGCAGCGCACCCGGGACTTTCTACAATGAGCAGTTCTTC.

The rearrangement links TRBV30 to TRBJ1-1; TRBD1 is a possible D gene (5 bases). Trimming removed 5 bases at V and 9 bases at J, with 19 bases between. The CDR3 covers 13 residues. Germline lookup yields CDR1 GTSNPN and CDR2 SVGIG (reference sequence). The CDR3 spells CAWRTLKLNKAFF. The CDR3 DNA sequence: TGTGCCTGGCGGACACTGAAATTGAACAAAGCTTTCTTT.

CDR3 region: CASSRDGGASTEAFF. For the CDR3, the DNA is TGTGCCAGCAGTCGCGACGGAGGAGCGAGCACTGAAGCTTTCTTT. The V and J genes are TRBV6-5 and TRBJ1-1, with D unresolved. The CDR3 is 15 amino acids. The V gene lost 5 bases and the J gene lost 4 bases, with 17 bases spanning the gap. Germline CDR1 and CDR2: MNHEY and SVGAGI.

The V gene is TRBV5-1, the J gene TRBJ1-6, with 7 bases aligning to TRBD1. V was clipped by 4 bases and J by 10 bases; unmatched bases: 11. In germline, CDR1 is SGHRS, CDR2 YFSETQ. The CDR3 totals 15 residues. The CDR3 loop is CASSGGQQLLSPLHF. The CDR3, as DNA: TGCGCCAGCAGCGGGGGACAGCAACTCCTCTCACCCCTCCACTTT.

The V and J genes are TRBV11-2 and TRBJ2-1, with no clear D. The germline V gene encodes CDR1 SGHAT and CDR2 FQNNGV. There are 13 residues in the CDR3. The V gene lost 5 bases and the J gene lost 8 bases, with 13 bases spanning the gap. The CDR3: CASSLNPGDEQFF. The CDR3 DNA is TGTGCCAGCAGCCTAAACCCGGGCGATGAGCAGTTCTTC.

This clone appeared once. The chain combines TRBV29-1 with TRBJ2-3, with D uncertain. The CDR3 has 11 amino acids. Trimming shortened V by 6 bases and J by 6 bases, and 10 bases separated the two germline ends. The germline V gene encodes CDR1 SQVTM and CDR2 ANQGSEA. The CDR3 region has the DNA TGCAGCGTGTATCAAGGGGATACGCAGTATTTT. Encoded protein: CSVYQGDTQYF.

The chain recombines TRBV19 with TRBJ1-6, with D maybe TRBD1 (6 bases). Germline-derived CDR1 and CDR2 are LNHDA and SQIVND (reference sequence). This CDR3 spans 15 amino acids. V was pared by 5 bases and J by 10 bases, with 18 bases between. CDR3 loop: CASSANDRPGSPLHF. DNA for the CDR3: TGTGCCAGTAGTGCCAACGACAGGCCTGGGTCACCCCTCCACTTT. Supplemented by reference TRBV19 and TRBJ1-6, the full variable domain reads DGGITQSPKYLFRKEGQNVTLSCEQNLNHDAMYWYRQDPGQGLRLIYYSQIVNDFQKGDIAEGYSVSREKKESFPLTVTSAQKNPTAFYLCASSANDRPGSPLHFGNGTRLTVT.

The J gene is TRBJ1-2, the V gene TRBV9; D not resolved. The CDR3 totals 14 residues. V lost 0 bases and J 6 bases, leaving 12 bases between the germline ends. Germline lookup yields CDR1 SGDLS and CDR2 YYNGEE. This chain's CDR3 is CASSVEGRSNGYTF. CDR3 nucleotides: TGTGCCAGCAGCGTAGAGGGCAGGTCAAATGGCTACACCTTC.

The chain carries TRBV28 and TRBJ1-1, with D unclear. The germline V and J ends were trimmed by 5 bases and 6 bases, with 16 bases remaining between them. The CDR3 spans 14 residues. CDR1 and CDR2 from the germline V gene are MDHEN and SYDVKM. In nucleotides, the CDR3 is TGTGCCAGCAGTCTAAGTTTGGGGAAGGCTGAAGCTTTCTTT. It specifies CASSLSLGKAEAFF.

V and J are TRBV6-2 or TRBV6-3 and TRBJ2-7, with D maybe TRBD2 (6 bases). The V end lost 0 bases, the J end lost 2 bases, and 20 bases lay between the germline ends. There are 18 residues in the CDR3. Germline V gene lookup returns CDR1 MNHEY and CDR2 SVGEGT. The CDR3 sequence is CASSYSKLSGTGAYEQYF. The CDR3 bases are TGTGCCAGCAGTTACTCGAAGTTATCCGGGACTGGTGCCTACGAGCAGTACTTC.

The chain recombines TRBV27 with TRBJ1-3; TRBD1 matches at 9 bases. The CDR3 contains 13 residues. Germline V gene sequence: CDR1 MNHEY, CDR2 SMNVEV (reference sequence). V lost 5 bases, J lost 6 bases, and 2 bases stayed unmatched. This chain's CDR3 is CASSKQGANTIYF. In DNA, the CDR3 is TGTGCCAGCAGTAAACAGGGGGCAAACACCATATATTTT.